These T cell receptor beta chains were read from a single sample in a study of identical twins. TCRdb processed the 5' RACE reads anew with MiXCR; each CDR3 protein has one entry. The table shows over 200,000 distinct CDR3 sequences, with around 10% occurring only once. Material for sequencing was memory (CD45RO+) T cells sorted from blood. All receptors derive from a woman between 18 and 29 years old in good health. Both conserved end residues are trimmed from each CDR3. Each record gives: V gene, J gene, CDR3 protein.

>TRBV7-2|TRBJ1-2
ASSLTSGGGIYGYT
>TRBV20-1|TRBJ2-3
SASSGTTDTQY
>TRBV12-3/TRBV12-4|TRBJ1-1
ASTRGDRTEAF
>TRBV20-1|TRBJ2-2
SEAGTDTGELF
>TRBV20-1|TRBJ2-1
SAREAGVRYNEQF
>TRBV2|TRBJ2-2
ASSGQVDTGELF
>TRBV7-6|TRBJ1-5
ASSLRPMTGPNQPQH
>TRBV6-2/TRBV6-3|TRBJ1-1
ASRLTSNTEAF
>TRBV6-2/TRBV6-3|TRBJ2-2
ASTEIAGGFGTGELF
>TRBV29-1|TRBJ2-5
SASGDQGTQY
>TRBV20-1|TRBJ1-4
SARDLGLGNEKLF
>TRBV20-1|TRBJ2-3
SARDGRYPATQY
>TRBV3-1|TRBJ1-5
ASSSGDQPQH
>TRBV30|TRBJ1-4
AWSRGSEKLF
>TRBV20-1|TRBJ1-2
SAREQGGGGYT
>TRBV12-3/TRBV12-4|TRBJ2-3
ASSFVWSTDTQY
>TRBV5-1|TRBJ1-1
ASSLRMQDTRSNTEAF
>TRBV5-1|TRBJ1-1
ASSPGQGGAEAF